Included here is one TCR beta chain sequence, with context. Its antigen is undetermined. The data were obtained in a study of a mutant IDH1 vaccine in newly diagnosed glioma. The junction had 11 bases not matched to a gene; V was cut back by 5 bases and J by 2 bases. The CDR3 is made up of 17 amino acids. CDR1 and CDR2 from the germline V gene are SEHNR and FQNEAQ (reference sequence). Time point noted: week 11, during vaccination. The vaccine gave 300 ug of a 20-mer mutant IDH1 peptide subcutaneously per dose. Only in-frame clones appear in the TCRdb table, and some are missing; sequencing was by immunoSEQ multiplex PCR. Here the sample spans about 64,000 clones, less than 85% being singletons.

This sequence was found in a woman aged 45-65 years with glioma. The material sequenced was PBMCs, taken from a glioma patient whose treatment included an IDH1 peptide vaccine. The chain couples TRBV7-9 to TRBJ2-2; 7 bases agree with TRBD1. The CDR3 bases are TGTGCCAGCAGCCGCCGAACCGGGACAGTAAACACCGGGGAGCTGTTTTTT. This sequence encodes CASSRRTGTVNTGELFF.